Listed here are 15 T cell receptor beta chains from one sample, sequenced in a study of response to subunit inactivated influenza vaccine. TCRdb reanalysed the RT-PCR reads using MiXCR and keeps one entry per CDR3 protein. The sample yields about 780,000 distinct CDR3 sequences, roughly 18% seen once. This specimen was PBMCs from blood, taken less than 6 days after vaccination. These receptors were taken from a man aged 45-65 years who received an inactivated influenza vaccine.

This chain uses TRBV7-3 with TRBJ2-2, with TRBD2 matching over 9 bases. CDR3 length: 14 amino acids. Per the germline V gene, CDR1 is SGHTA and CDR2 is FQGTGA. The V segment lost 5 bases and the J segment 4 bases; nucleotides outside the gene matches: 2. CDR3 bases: TGTGCCAGCAGCCAAGCGGGGGGCACCGGGGAGCTGTTTTTT. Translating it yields CASSQAGGTGELFF. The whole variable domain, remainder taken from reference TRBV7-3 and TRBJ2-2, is GAGVSQTPSNKVTEKGKYVELRCDPISGHTALYWYRQSLGQGPEFLIYFQGTGAADDSGLPNDRFFAVRPEGSVSTLKIQRTERGDSAVYLCASSQAGGTGELFFGEGSRLTVL.

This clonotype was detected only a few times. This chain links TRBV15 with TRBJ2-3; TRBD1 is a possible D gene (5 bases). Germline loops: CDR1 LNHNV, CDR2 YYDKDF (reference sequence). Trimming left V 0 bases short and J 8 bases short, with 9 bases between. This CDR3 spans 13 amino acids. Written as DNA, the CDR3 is TGTGCCACCAGCAGAGATTTAGGGGCTACGCAGTATTTT. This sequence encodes CATSRDLGATQYF.

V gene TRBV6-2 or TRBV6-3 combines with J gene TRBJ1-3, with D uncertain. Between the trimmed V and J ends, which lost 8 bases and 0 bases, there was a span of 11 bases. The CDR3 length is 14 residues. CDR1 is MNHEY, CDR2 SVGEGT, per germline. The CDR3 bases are TGTGCCAGCGGGTCGCAGTTCTCTGGAAACACCATATATTTT. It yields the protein CASGSQFSGNTIYF.

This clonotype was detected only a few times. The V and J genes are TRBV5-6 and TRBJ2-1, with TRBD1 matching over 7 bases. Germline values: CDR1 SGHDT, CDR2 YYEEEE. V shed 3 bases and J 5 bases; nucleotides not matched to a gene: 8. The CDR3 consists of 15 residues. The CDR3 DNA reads TGTGCCAGCAGCTCCGCCCTTGACAGGGACAATGAGCAGTTCTTC. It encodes CASSSALDRDNEQFF.

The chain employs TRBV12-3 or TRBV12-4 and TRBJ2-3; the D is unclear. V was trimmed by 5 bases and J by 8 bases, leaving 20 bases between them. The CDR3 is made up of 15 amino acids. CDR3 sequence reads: CASSPPDGPRSTQYF. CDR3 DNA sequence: TGTGCCAGCAGTCCACCCGATGGGCCGAGGAGTACGCAGTATTTT.

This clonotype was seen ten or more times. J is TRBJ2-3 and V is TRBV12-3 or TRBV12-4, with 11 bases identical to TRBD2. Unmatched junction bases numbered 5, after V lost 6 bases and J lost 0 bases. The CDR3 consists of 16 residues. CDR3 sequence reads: CASRAGTSGSTDTQYF. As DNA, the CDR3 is TGTGCCAGCAGAGCCGGGACTAGCGGCAGCACAGATACGCAGTATTTT.

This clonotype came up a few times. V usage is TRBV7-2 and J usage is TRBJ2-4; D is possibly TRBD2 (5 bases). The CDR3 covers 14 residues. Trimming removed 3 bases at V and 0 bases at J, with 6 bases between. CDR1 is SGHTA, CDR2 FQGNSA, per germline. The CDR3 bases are TGTGCCAGCAGCTTCGGGATAGCCAAAAACATTCAGTACTTC. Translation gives CASSFGIAKNIQYF.

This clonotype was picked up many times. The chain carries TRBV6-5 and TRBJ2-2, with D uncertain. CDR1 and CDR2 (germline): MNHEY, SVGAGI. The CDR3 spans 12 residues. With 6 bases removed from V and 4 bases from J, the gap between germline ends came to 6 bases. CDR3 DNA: TGTGCCAGCAGCCGGTCCACCGGGGAGCTGTTTTTT. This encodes CASSRSTGELFF.

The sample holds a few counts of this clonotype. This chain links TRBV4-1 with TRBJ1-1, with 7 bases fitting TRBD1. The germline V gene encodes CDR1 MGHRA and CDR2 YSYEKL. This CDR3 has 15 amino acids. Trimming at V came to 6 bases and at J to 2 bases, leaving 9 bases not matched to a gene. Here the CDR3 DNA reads TGCGCCAGCAGGGGGACAGTGTTACCTAACACTGAAGCTTTCTTT. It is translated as CASRGTVLPNTEAFF.

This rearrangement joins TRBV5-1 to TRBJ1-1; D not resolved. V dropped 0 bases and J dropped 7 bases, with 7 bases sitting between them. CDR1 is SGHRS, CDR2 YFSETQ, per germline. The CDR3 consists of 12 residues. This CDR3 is CASSLDGNEAFF. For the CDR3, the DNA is TGCGCCAGCAGCTTGGATGGGAATGAAGCTTTCTTT.

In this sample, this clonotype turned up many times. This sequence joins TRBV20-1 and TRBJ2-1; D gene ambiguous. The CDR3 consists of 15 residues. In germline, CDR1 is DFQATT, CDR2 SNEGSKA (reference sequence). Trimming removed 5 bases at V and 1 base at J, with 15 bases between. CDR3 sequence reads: CSADSAVLSYNEQFF. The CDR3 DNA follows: TGCAGTGCTGACTCTGCGGTCTTATCCTACAATGAGCAGTTCTTC.

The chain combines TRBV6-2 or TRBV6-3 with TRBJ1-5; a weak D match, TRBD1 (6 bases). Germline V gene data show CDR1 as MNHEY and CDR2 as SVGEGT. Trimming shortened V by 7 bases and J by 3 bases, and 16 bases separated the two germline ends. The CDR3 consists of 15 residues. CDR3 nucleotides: TGTGCCAGCACTCCCGGGACACAGATCAATCAGCCCCAGCATTTT. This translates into CASTPGTQINQPQHF.

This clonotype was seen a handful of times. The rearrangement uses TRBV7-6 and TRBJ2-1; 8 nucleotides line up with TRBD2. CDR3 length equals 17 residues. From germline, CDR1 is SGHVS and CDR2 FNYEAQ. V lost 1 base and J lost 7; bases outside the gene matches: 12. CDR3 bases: TGTGCCAGCAGCTTAGGGCAGGTTAGCGGGAAACTGAATGAGCAGTTCTTC. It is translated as CASSLGQVSGKLNEQFF.

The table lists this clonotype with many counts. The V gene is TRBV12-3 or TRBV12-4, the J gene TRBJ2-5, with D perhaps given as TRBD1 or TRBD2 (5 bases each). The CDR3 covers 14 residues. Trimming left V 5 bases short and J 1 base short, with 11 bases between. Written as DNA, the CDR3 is TGTGCCAGCAGTCCACGGGACGGCCAAGAGACCCAGTACTTC. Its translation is CASSPRDGQETQYF.

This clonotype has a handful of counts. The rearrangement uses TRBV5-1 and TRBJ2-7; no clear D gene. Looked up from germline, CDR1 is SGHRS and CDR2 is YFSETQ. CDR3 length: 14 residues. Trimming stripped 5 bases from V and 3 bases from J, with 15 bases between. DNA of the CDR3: TGCGCCAGCAGGAACGCGCCCGGATACTACGAGCAGTACTTC. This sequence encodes CASRNAPGYYEQYF.